In this sample, the clone carrying this TCR beta chain turned up a few times. This entry comes from a study of beta chain features in type 1 diabetes. Expressed TCRB transcripts were sequenced because the entire RNA isolate underwent reverse transcription. Clones were read by immunoSEQ multiplex PCR, and TCRdb kept only the in-frame ones, dropping some. The repertoire holds about 360,000 clones, with around 12% as singletons. The sample was naive CD4+ T cells from blood. The receptor's source is a man younger than 35 in good health.

CDR3 nucleotide sequence: TGCGCCAGCAGCTTGTTGATGGGAGGAGAGACCCAGTACTTC. Translated: CASSLLMGGETQYF. The J gene is TRBJ2-5, the V gene TRBV5-1, with a possible D match to TRBD2 (6 bases). The V gene lost 1 base and the J gene lost 4 bases, with 11 bases spanning the gap. The length of the CDR3 is 14 residues. Germline values: CDR1 SGHRS, CDR2 YFSETQ.